The clone carrying this T cell receptor beta chain was observed a few times. Its target is not known. The PBMCs were sourced from fresh peripheral blood (less than 11 ml). Amplification yielded TCR beta CDR3 regions, with RNA transcripts as the source. First-round RT-PCR of the TCR CDR3 relied on the HTBI primer set. One entry per CDR3 protein results from TCRdb running MiXCR on the multiplex PCR reads. Of about 250,000 distinct CDR3 sequences in the sample, 20% to 25% are singletons; the top ten hold under 65%. These data belong to a study of T cells in Graves' hyperthyroidism and ophthalmopathy. Germline values: CDR1 SGHNT, CDR2 YYREEE (reference sequence). The CDR3 is 15 amino acids. The V segment lost 4 bases and the J segment 4 bases; nucleotides outside the gene matches: 6. The study, taken as a whole, reports: Stable hyperthyroidism was separated from ophthalmopathy by a model based on 13 V-J features. Blood also showed most of the thyroid clonotypes that were expanded above 0.001.

This receptor was identified in a man younger than 45 with Graves' ophthalmopathy. The sample taken for sequencing was blood. The rearrangement uses TRBV5-4 and TRBJ2-2; TRBD1 matches 8 bases. CDR3 sequence (DNA): TGTGCCAGCAGCGTGAGACAGGGGATCACCGGGGAGCTGTTTTTT. Translated, it gives CASSVRQGITGELFF.